One sample yielded the 21 T cell receptor beta chains listed below, sequenced in a study of blood T cells in healthy people across ages. Together with a sample-barcoded 5' primer, a J-beta primer mix was included in a second PCR lasting roughly 6 to 12 cycles. TCRdb called the 5' RACE reads again in MiXCR, with one record for every CDR3 protein. The data contain 800,000 to 950,000 distinct CDR3 sequences, around 49% of them seen just once; the ten biggest clones take up around 15%. What was sequenced was blood. Receptor source: a man aged 25-45 years in good health.

This clonotype appeared a few times. The rearrangement links TRBV7-2 to TRBJ2-7; TRBD1 matches at 9 bases. V was pared by 2 bases and J by 1 base, with 6 bases of the junction left unmatched. Looked up from germline, CDR1 is SGHTA and CDR2 is FQGNSA. The CDR3 totals 16 residues. DNA for the CDR3: TGTGCCAGCAGCTTAAAAGTGACAGGGGGTTCCTACGAGCAGTACTTC. Its translation is CASSLKVTGGSYEQYF.

The chain links TRBV24-1 to TRBJ2-2; 8 nucleotides agree with TRBD1. J lost 7 bases, V lost 9 bases, and 12 bases had no gene match. This CDR3 is built from 15 residues. Germline CDR1 reads KGHDR; CDR2 reads SFDVKD. The CDR3 sequence is CATQGQGDLIGELFF. The CDR3 bases are TGTGCCACCCAAGGACAGGGCGATTTGATCGGGGAGCTGTTTTTT.

V usage is TRBV6-2 or TRBV6-3 and J usage is TRBJ1-6; D not certain. V was trimmed by 7 bases and J by 1 base, leaving 8 bases between them. The germline V gene has CDR1 MNHEY and CDR2 SVGEGT. The CDR3 covers 14 residues. CDR3 sequence reads: CASTTGSYNSPLHF. The CDR3 DNA is TGTGCCAGCACTACGGGGTCCTATAATTCACCCCTCCACTTT.

This clonotype appeared once. V is TRBV2 and J is TRBJ1-2, with D perhaps TRBD1 (6 bases). Trimming stripped 0 bases from V and 2 bases from J, with 19 bases between. CDR3 length equals 18 residues. The germline V gene encodes CDR1 SNHLY and CDR2 FYNNEI. CDR3 in DNA: TGTGCCAGCAGTGAAGCACAATACCCGGGACAAACGAACTATGGCTACACCTTC. Amino acid sequence: CASSEAQYPGQTNYGYTF.

The table lists this clonotype with a few counts. V and J are TRBV29-1 and TRBJ1-1, with D uncertain. Trimming left V 1 base short and J 6 bases short, with 3 bases between. This CDR3 spans 10 amino acids. Germline V lookup: CDR1 SQVTM, CDR2 ANQGSEA. DNA for the CDR3: TGCAGCGTTGAAGTGGCTGAAGCTTTCTTT. Its protein is CSVEVAEAFF.

The rearrangement uses TRBV13 and TRBJ2-1; 12 positions match TRBD2. This CDR3 has 18 amino acids. V trimming: 2 bases; J trimming: 9 bases; junction bases outside the gene matches: 14. Germline V gives CDR1 PRHDT, CDR2 FYEKMQ (reference sequence). The CDR3 sequence: CASSLTPGLAGRTGEQFF. Written as DNA, the CDR3 is TGTGCCAGCAGCTTAACGCCCGGACTAGCGGGGCGGACGGGTGAGCAGTTCTTC.

The CDR3 protein is CASSTDRGISYEQYF. The CDR3 region has the DNA TGTGCCAGCAGCACGGACAGGGGGATCTCCTACGAGCAGTACTTC. This chain joins TRBV9 and TRBJ2-4, with 10 nucleotides matching TRBD1. The DNA end is more similar to TRBJ2-7, so the J call may be wrong. Germline loops: CDR1 SGDLS, CDR2 YYNGEE. The CDR3 contains 15 residues.

This clonotype has only a few counts. At one end, the junction sequence differs from germline, possibly due to a read error. The chain joins TRBV7-7 to TRBJ2-5, with D perhaps assigned TRBD1 or TRBD2 (6 bases each). The germline V gene has CDR1 SSHAT and CDR2 FNYEAQ (reference sequence). The CDR3 loop spans 15 amino acids. Here the CDR3 reads CASSPEGGFQETQYF. CDR3 bases: TGTGCTAGCAGTCCAGAGGGGGGCTTCCAAGAGACCCAGTACTTC. The full variable domain, rest sourced from reference TRBV7-7 and TRBJ2-5, is GAGVSQSPRYKVTKRGQDVTLRCDPISSHATLYWYQQALGQGPEFLTYFNYEAQPDKSGLPSDRFSAERPEGSISTLTIQRTEQRDSAMYRCASSPEGGFQETQYFGPGTRLLVL.

The chain joins TRBV6-1 to TRBJ2-5; D remains ambiguous. This CDR3 contains 12 residues. Germline-derived CDR1 and CDR2 are MNHNS and SASEGT. The V gene lost 7 bases and the J gene lost 2 bases, with 8 bases spanning the gap. CDR3 nucleotide sequence: TGTGCCAGCATGATCCAGCAAGAGACCCAGTACTTC. This sequence encodes CASMIQQETQYF.

This clonotype was recorded a few times. This chain connects TRBV6-5 to TRBJ2-7; a possible D gene is TRBD1 (6 bases). The germline V gene encodes CDR1 MNHEY and CDR2 SVGAGI. Trimming pared 6 bases from V and 11 bases from J, leaving 14 bases between. This CDR3 has 11 amino acids. The CDR3 DNA sequence: TGTGCCAGCAGCTTTGGACAGACGAAGTACTTC. The encoded protein is CASSFGQTKYF.

The sample holds many counts of this clonotype. This chain joins TRBV20-1 and TRBJ2-7, with 11 bases that match TRBD1. The J segment lost 0 bases and the V segment lost 5 bases, leaving 6 bases of the junction unmatched. Germline lookup yields CDR1 DFQATT and CDR2 SNEGSKA (reference sequence). This CDR3 has 15 residues. The DNA of the CDR3 is TGCAGTGCTGGAGGGACAGGGGGTTACTCCTACGAGCAGTACTTC. It translates to CSAGGTGGYSYEQYF.

The chain recombines TRBV20-1 with TRBJ2-7; perhaps D is TRBD1 or TRBD2 (5 bases each). The CDR3 sequence is 14 residues long. Germline CDR1 reads DFQATT; CDR2 reads SNEGSKA (reference sequence). V lost 1 base, J lost 6 bases, and 16 bases lay in between. The CDR3 nucleotides read TGCAGTGCTAGAGGCCCGGGGCGCCCATCCGAGCAGTACTTC. It translates to CSARGPGRPSEQYF.

This clonotype was found a few times. The rearrangement links TRBV29-1 to TRBJ1-2; possibly TRBD1 for D (6 bases). The CDR3 covers 12 residues. Trimming cost V 7 bases and J 7 bases, with 16 bases left between them. Germline CDR1 and CDR2: SQVTM and ANQGSEA. CDR3: CSAEGGDGGYTF. CDR3 sequence (DNA): TGCAGCGCCGAGGGGGGGGACGGTGGCTACACCTTC.

The chain uses TRBV20-1 and TRBJ2-2; tentatively, D is TRBD2 (5 bases). Trimming cost V 6 bases and J 0 bases, with 8 bases left between them. Germline V CDR1 and CDR2: DFQATT, SNEGSKA (reference sequence). The CDR3 contains 13 residues. The DNA of the CDR3 is TGCAGTGCAACCGGGACGAACACCGGGGAGCTGTTTTTT. This gives the protein CSATGTNTGELFF.

This clonotype was seen only a few times. This chain links TRBV29-1 with TRBJ1-1, with TRBD1 identical over 8 bases. This CDR3 is 12 amino acids long. CDR1 is SQVTM, CDR2 ANQGSEA, per germline. The CDR3 sequence: CSDRGLNTEAFF. The DNA for the CDR3 is TGCAGTGACAGGGGTCTGAACACTGAAGCTTTCTTT.

J is TRBJ2-7 and V is TRBV10-3; the D gene is possibly TRBD1 (6 bases). Germline loops: CDR1 ENHRY, CDR2 SYGVKD. The CDR3 length is 14 residues. Trimming removed 5 bases from V and 3 bases from J, with 14 bases in between. This CDR3 reads CAISLGDTYYEQYF. The CDR3 DNA is TGTGCCATCAGTTTAGGGGACACCTACTACGAGCAGTACTTC.

V usage is TRBV5-6 and J usage is TRBJ1-1, with D unclear. The CDR3 consists of 15 residues. Trimming took off 1 base at V and 2 bases at J, with 12 bases between the two ends. The germline V gene encodes CDR1 SGHDT and CDR2 YYEEEE. CDR3 in DNA: TGTGCCAGCAGCTTGTCAGGAGGCATAAACACTGAAGCTTTCTTT. Translating gives CASSLSGGINTEAFF.

In this sample, this clonotype turned up a few times. This chain uses TRBV20-1 with TRBJ2-2; 10 positions match TRBD2. CDR3 length: 14 amino acids. Looked up from germline, CDR1 is DFQATT and CDR2 is SNEGSKA (reference sequence). With 5 bases clipped from V and 3 bases from J, the junction kept 3 bases outside the gene matches. The CDR3: CSAGAGGDTGELFF. The DNA for the CDR3 is TGCAGTGCTGGAGCGGGGGGGGACACCGGGGAGCTGTTTTTT.

The rearrangement joins TRBV3-1 to TRBJ1-5; no firm D call. The V end was cut by 4 bases, the J end by 0 bases, with 7 bases between. The CDR3 spans 14 residues. CDR1 is LGHDT and CDR2 is YNNKEL in the germline V gene (reference sequence). The CDR3 nucleotides read TGTGCCAGCAGCCCGAGTTTTAGCAATCAGCCCCAGCATTTT. Translated: CASSPSFSNQPQHF. The variable domain in full, with the rest retrieved from reference TRBV3-1 and TRBJ1-5, is DTAVSQTPKYLVTQMGNDKSIKCEQNLGHDTMYWYKQDSKKFLKIMFSYNNKELIINETVPNRFSPKSPDKAHLNLHINSLELGDSAVYFCASSPSFSNQPQHFGDGTRLSIL.

This clonotype has only a few counts. The chain links TRBV2 to TRBJ2-5; D remains ambiguous. The germline gives CDR1 SNHLY, CDR2 FYNNEI. Between the trimmed V and J ends, which lost 6 bases and 2 bases, there was a span of 7 bases. This CDR3 is 12 amino acids long. CDR3 residues: CASRTDQETQYF. The DNA of the CDR3 is TGTGCCAGCAGGACGGATCAAGAGACCCAGTACTTC.

This clonotype was counted between two and nine times. CDR3: CASSPGTPPYEQYF. Written as DNA, the CDR3 is TGCGCCAGCAGCCCCGGGACGCCCCCCTACGAGCAGTACTTC. The chain is built from TRBV5-1 and TRBJ2-7; D could derive from TRBD1 or TRBD2 (5 bases each). This CDR3 comprises 14 residues. The V end lost 4 bases, the J end lost 2 bases, and 13 bases lay between the germline ends. Per the germline V gene, CDR1 is SGHRS and CDR2 is YFSETQ.